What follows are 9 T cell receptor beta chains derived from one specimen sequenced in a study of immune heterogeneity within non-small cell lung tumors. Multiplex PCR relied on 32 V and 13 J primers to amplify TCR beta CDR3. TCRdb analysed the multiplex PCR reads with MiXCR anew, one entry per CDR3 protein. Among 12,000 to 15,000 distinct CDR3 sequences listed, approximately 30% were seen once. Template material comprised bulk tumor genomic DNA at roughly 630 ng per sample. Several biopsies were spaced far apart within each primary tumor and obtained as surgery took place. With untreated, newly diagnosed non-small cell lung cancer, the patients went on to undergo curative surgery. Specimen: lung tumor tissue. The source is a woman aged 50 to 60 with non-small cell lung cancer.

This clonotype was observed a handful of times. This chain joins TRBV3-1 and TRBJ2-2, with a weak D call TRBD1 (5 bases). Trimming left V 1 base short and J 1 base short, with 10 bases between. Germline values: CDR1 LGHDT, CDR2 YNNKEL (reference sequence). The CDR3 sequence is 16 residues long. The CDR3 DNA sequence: TGTGCCAGCAGCCAAGGGGGCAGGCAGAACACCGGGGAGCTGTTTTTT. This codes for CASSQGGRQNTGELFF.

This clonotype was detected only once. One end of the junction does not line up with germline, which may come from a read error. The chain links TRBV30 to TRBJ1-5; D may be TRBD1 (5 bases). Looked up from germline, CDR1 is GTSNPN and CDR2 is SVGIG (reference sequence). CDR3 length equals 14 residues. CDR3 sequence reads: CAWSVTQGDQPQHF. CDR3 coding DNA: TGTGCCTGGAGTGTCACCCAAGGGGATCAGCCTCAGCATTTT.

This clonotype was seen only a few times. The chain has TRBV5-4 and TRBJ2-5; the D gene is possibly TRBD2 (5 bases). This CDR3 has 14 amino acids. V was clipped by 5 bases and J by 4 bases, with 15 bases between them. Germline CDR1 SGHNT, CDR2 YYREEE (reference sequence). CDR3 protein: CASSSGLKRETQYF. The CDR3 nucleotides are TGTGCCAGCAGTTCTGGACTGAAGCGAGAGACCCAGTACTTC.

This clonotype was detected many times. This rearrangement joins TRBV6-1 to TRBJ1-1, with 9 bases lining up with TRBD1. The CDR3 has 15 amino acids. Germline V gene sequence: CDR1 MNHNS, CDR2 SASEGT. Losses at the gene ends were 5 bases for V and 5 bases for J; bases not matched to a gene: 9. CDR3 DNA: TGTGCCAGCAGTAAGGACAGGGGTCTGGGGACTGAAGCTTTCTTT. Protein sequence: CASSKDRGLGTEAFF.

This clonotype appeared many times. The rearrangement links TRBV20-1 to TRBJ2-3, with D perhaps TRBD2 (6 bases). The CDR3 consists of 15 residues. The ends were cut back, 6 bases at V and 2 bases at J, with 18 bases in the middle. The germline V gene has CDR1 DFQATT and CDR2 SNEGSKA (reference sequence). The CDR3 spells CSATTSPRITDTQYF. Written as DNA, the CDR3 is TGCAGTGCCACGACTAGTCCGAGGATCACAGATACGCAGTATTTT.

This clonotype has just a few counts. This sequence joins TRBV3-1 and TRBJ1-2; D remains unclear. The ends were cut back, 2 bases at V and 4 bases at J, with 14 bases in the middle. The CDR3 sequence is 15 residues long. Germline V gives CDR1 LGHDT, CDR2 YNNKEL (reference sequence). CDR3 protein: CASSQIGRVGYGYTF. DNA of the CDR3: TGTGCCAGCAGCCAAATTGGGAGGGTAGGCTATGGCTACACCTTC.

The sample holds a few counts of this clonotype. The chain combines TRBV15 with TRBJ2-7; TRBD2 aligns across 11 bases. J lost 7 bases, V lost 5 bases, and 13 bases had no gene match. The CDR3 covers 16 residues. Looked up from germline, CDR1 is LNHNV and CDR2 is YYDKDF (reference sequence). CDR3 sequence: CATSLVEGSGREEQYF. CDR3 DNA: TGTGCCACCAGCCTGGTGGAGGGTAGCGGGAGGGAGGAGCAGTACTTC.

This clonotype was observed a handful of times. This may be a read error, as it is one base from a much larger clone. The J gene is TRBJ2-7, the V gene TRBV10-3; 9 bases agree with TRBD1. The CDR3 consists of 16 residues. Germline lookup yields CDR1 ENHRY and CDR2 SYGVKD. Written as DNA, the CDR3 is TGTGTCATCAGTGAGTCATCCGGGACAGGGTCATACGAGCAGTACTTC. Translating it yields CVISESSGTGSYEQYF.

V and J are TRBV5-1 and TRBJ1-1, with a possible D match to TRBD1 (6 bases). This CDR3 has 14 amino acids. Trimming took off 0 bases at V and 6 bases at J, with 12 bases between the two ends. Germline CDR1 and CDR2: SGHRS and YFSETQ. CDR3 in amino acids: CASSLEQGRAEAFF. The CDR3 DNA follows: TGCGCCAGCAGCTTGGAACAGGGTCGCGCTGAAGCTTTCTTT.